This TCR beta chain was observed in a study of T cell changes during pregnancy in multiple sclerosis. The V gene's germline CDR1 is LGHNT and CDR2 FRNRAP. The CDR3 extends over 14 amino acids. The V and J ends lost 7 bases and 2 bases respectively, with 12 bases between them. Only in-frame clones appear in the TCRdb table, and some are missing; sequencing was by immunoSEQ multiplex PCR. Among approximately 100,000 clones listed, about 90% were seen once. The chain employs TRBV12-5 and TRBJ2-1; a possible D gene is TRBD1 (6 bases). Sequenced here: peripheral blood, sampled after pregnancy. The TCR was taken from a female donor with multiple sclerosis, enrolled in a pregnancy study. CDR3 region: CASAPGQAYNEQFF. Here the CDR3 DNA reads TGTGCTAGTGCGCCGGGACAAGCCTACAATGAGCAGTTCTTC.